This TCR beta chain comes out of a study of blood T cell repertoires in COVID-19. The overall study: In each case, the material was cDNA or gDNA derived from T cells, B-cell-depleted T cells, or PBMCs.

Study processing details: Nucleated cell number was recorded as an estimate derived from reference gene primer amplification. Clones were sequenced by immunoSEQ multiplex PCR, and TCRdb holds only the in-frame ones, with some missing. That table furnishes V, J and clone size, whereas the DNA furnished D and trimming. The table records 150,000 to 200,000 clones, 85% of them present only once. The germline V gene has CDR1 MDHEN and CDR2 SYDVKM. V was clipped by 3 bases and J by 3 bases, with 8 bases between them. This CDR3 contains 13 residues. The clonotype originates from a human donor with acute or convalescent COVID-19. The donor label of this sample is uncertain. The V gene is TRBV28, the J gene TRBJ1-2; possible D gene TRBD1, 5 bases. Specimen: peripheral blood. The DNA of the CDR3 is TGTGCCAGCAGTTTCGGGGGTCACTATGGCTACACCTTC. Translated: CASSFGGHYGYTF.